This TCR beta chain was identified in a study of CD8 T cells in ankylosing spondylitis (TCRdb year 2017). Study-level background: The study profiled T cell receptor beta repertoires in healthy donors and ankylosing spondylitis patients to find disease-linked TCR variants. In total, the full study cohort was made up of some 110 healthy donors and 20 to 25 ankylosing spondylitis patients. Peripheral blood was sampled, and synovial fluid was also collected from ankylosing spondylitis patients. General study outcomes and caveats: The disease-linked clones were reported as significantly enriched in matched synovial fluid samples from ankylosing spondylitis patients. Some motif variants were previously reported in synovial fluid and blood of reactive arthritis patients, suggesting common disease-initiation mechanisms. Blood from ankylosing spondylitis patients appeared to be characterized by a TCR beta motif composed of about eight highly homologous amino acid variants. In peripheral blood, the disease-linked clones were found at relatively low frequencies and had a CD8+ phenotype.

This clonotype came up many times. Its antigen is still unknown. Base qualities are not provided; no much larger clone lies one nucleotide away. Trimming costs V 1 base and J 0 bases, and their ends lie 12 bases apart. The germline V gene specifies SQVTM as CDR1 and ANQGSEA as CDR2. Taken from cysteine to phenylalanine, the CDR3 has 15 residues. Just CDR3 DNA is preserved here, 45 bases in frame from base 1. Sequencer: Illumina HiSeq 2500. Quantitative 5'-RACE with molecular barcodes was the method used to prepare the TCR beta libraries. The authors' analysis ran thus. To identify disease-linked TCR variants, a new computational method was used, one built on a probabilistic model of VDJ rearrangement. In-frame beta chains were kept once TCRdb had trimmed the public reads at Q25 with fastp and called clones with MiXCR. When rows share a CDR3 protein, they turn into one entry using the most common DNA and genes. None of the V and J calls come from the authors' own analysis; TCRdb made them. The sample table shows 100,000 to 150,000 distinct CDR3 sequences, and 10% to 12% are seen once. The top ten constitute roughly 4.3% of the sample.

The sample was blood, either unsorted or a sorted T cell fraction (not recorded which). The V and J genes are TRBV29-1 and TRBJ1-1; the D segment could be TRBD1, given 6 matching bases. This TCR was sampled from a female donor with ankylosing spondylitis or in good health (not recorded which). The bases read TGCAGCGTTGAAGTAGGGACAACTATGAACACTGAAGCTTTCTTT. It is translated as CSVEVGTTMNTEAFF. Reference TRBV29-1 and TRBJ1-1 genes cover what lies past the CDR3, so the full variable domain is SAVISQKPSRDICQRGTSLTIQCQVDSQVTMMFWYRQQPGQSLTLIATANQGSEATYESGFVIDKFPISRPNLTFSTLTVSNMSPEDSSIYLCSVEVGTTMNTEAFFGQGTRLTVV.